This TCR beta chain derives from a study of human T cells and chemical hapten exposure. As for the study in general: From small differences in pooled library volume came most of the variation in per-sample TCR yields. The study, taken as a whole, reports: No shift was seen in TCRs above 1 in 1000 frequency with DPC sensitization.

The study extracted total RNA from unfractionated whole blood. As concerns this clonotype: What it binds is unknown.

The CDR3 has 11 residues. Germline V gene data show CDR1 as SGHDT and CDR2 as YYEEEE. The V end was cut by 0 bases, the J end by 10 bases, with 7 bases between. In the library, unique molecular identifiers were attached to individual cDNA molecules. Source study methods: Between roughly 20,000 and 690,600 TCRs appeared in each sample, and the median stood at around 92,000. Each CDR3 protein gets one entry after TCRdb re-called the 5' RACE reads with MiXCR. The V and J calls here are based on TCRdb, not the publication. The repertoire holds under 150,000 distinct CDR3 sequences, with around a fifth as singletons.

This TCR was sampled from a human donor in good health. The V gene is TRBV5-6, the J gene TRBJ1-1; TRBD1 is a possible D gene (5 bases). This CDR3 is CASSLGTRAFF. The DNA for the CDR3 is TGTGCCAGCAGCTTGGGGACAAGAGCTTTCTTT.